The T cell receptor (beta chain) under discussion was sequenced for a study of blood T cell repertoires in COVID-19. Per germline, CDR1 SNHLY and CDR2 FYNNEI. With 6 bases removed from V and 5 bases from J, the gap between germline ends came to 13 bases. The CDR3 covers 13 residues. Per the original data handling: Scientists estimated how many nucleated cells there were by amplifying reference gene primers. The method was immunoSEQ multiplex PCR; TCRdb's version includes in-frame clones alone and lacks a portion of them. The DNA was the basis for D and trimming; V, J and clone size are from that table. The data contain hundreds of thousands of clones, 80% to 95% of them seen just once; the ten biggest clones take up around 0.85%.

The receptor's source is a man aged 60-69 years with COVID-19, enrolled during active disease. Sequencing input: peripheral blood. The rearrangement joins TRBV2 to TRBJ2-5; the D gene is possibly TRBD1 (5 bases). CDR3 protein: CASRKGREETQYF. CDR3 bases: TGTGCCAGCAGGAAGGGGCGCGAGGAGACCCAGTACTTC. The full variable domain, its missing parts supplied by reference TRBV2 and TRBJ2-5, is EPEVTQTPSHQVTQMGQEVILRCVPISNHLYFYWYRQILGQKVEFLVSFYNNEISEKSEIFDDQFSVERPDGSNFTLKIRSTKLEDSAMYFCASRKGREETQYFGPGTRLLVL.